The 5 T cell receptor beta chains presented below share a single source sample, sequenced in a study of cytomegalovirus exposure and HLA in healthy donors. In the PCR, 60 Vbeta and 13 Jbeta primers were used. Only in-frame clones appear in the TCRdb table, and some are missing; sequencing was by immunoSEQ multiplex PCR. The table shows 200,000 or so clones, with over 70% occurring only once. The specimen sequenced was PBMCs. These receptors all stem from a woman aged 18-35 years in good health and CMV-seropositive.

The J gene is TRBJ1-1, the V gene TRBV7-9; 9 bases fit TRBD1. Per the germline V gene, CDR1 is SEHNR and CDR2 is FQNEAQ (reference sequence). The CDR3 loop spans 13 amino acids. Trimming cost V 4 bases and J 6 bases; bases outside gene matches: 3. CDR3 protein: CASSSGTGSEAFF. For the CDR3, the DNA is TGTGCCAGCAGCTCAGGGACAGGGTCTGAAGCTTTCTTT.

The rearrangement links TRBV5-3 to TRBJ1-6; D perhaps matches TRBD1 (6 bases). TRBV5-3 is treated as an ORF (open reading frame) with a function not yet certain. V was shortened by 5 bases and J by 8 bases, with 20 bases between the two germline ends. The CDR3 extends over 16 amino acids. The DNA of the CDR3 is TGTGCCAGAAGTGTGCCACTCTCCAGGGGTCATTCACCCCTCCACTTT. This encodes CARSVPLSRGHSPLHF.

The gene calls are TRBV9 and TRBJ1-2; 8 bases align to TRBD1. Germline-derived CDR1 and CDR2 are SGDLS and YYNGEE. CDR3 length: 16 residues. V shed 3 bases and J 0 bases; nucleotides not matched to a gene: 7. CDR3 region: CASSATGGQANYGYTF. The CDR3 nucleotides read TGTGCCAGCAGCGCAACAGGGGGACAGGCTAACTATGGCTACACCTTC.

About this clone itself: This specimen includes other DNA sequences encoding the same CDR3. The CDR3 DNA reads TGTGCCAGCAGCATCCTGGGCCAGGGTATGAACACTGAAGCTTTCTTT. This gives the protein CASSILGQGMNTEAFF. V is TRBV28 and J is TRBJ1-1, with D possibly being TRBD1 (5 bases). Trimming shortened V by 6 bases and J by 0 bases, and 17 bases separated the two germline ends. This CDR3 region has 16 residues. In germline, CDR1 is MDHEN, CDR2 SYDVKM. The variable domain in full, with the rest retrieved from reference TRBV28 and TRBJ1-1, is DVKVTQSSRYLVKRTGEKVFLECVQDMDHENMFWYRQDPGLGLRLIYFSYDVKMKEKGDIPEGYSVSREKKERFSLILESASTNQTSMYLCASSILGQGMNTEAFFGQGTRLTVV.

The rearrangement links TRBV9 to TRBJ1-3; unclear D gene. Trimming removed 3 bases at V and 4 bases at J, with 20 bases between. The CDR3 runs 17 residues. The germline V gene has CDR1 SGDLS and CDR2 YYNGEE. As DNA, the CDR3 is TGTGCCAGCAGCGCACAGATAACTGACGGAATCGGAAACACCATATATTTT. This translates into CASSAQITDGIGNTIYF.